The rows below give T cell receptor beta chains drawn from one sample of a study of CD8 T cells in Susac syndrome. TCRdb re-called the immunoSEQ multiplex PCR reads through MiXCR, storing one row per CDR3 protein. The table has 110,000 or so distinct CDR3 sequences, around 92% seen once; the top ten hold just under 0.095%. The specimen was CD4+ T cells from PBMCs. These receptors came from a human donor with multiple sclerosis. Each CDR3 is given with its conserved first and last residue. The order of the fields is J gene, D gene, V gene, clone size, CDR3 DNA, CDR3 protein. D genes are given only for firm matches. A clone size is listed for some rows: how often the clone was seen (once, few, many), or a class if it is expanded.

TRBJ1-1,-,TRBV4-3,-,TGCGCCAGCAGCCAAGAGCCAGGGATGGTGACTGAAGCTTTCTTT,CASSQEPGMVTEAFF
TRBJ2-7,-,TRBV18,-,TGTGCCAGCTCACCACCCCAGGGGGAGCAGTACTTC,CASSPPQGEQYF
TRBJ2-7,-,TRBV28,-,TGTGCCAGCAGTTTGAAGGGGATTACCTACGAGCAGTACTTC,CASSLKGITYEQYF
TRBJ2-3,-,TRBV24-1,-,TGTGCCACCAGTCAGCTAGATACGCAGTATTTT,CATSQLDTQYF
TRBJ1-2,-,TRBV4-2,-,TGTGCCAGCAGCCAAAGAAATCAGCAGATCTATGGCTACACCTTC,CASSQRNQQIYGYTF
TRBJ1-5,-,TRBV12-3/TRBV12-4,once,TGTGCCAGCAGACAGAGCAATCAGCCCCAGCATTTT,CASRQSNQPQHF
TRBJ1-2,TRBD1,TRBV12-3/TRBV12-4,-,TGTGCCAGCAGTTTGCAGACAGGGTCCTATGGCTACACCTTC,CASSLQTGSYGYTF
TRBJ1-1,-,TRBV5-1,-,TGCGCCAGCAGCGGGCAGGCTAGGGACACTGAAGCTTTCTTT,CASSGQARDTEAFF
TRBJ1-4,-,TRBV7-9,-,TGTGCCAGCACTCCGCGAGGGTCCTCTAATGAAAAACTGTTTTTT,CASTPRGSSNEKLFF
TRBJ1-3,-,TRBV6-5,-,TGTGCCAGCAGCGAGGGGAACACCATATATTTT,CASSEGNTIYF
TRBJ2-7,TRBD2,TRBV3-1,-,TGTGCCAGCAGCCAATTCGGAAGCGGGGAAAGCTCCTACGAGCAGTACTTC,CASSQFGSGESSYEQYF
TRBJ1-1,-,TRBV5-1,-,TGCGCCAGCAGCTTAACGACAGGAACCTACACTGAAGCTTTCTTT,CASSLTTGTYTEAFF
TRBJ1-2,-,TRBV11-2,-,TGTGCCAGCAGCCTATCGGGGGGCTTCTATGGCTACACCTTC,CASSLSGGFYGYTF
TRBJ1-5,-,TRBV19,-,TGTGCCAGTAGTATAGCAGGGAGCAATCAGCCCCAGCATTTT,CASSIAGSNQPQHF
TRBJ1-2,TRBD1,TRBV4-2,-,TGTGCCAGCAGCCAAGATCGTAGGACAGGGGGAGGCGGCTACACCTTC,CASSQDRRTGGGGYTF
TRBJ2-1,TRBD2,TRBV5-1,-,TGCGCCAGCAGCTTGGCTAGCGGGGGCCTAAATGAGCAGTTCTTC,CASSLASGGLNEQFF
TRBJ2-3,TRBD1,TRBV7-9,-,TGTGCCAGCAGCTTTACAGGGGCGGCAGATACGCAGTATTTT,CASSFTGAADTQYF
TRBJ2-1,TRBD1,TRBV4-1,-,TGCGCCAGCAGCCAAGATTCAGGGGGCTCCTACAATGAGCAGTTCTTC,CASSQDSGGSYNEQFF
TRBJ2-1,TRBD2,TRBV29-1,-,TGCAGCGCAAAAAGCGGGGGGGGTATCGATGAGCAGTTCTTC,CSAKSGGGIDEQFF
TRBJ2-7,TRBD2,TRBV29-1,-,TGCAGCGTTGAAGGGACTAGCGGGGGGGACTACGAGCAGTACTTC,CSVEGTSGGDYEQYF
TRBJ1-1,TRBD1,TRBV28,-,TGTGCCAGCAGTTTTTTGGACAGGTTGAACACTGAAGCTTTCTTT,CASSFLDRLNTEAFF
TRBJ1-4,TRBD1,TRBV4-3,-,TGCGCCAGCAGCCAGGGACAGTTCAATGAAAAACTGTTTTTT,CASSQGQFNEKLFF
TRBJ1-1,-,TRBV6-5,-,TGTGCCAGCAGTTACTACCGGGCCTCGAACACTGAAGCTTTCTTT,CASSYYRASNTEAFF
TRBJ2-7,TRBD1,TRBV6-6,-,TGTGCCAGCAGTTTCGCCCCGGGACAGGGTTGGAGCGAGCAGTACTTC,CASSFAPGQGWSEQYF
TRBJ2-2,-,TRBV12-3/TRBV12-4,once,TGTGCCAGTATTCACACAGGGAACACCGGGGAGCTGTTTTTT,CASIHTGNTGELFF
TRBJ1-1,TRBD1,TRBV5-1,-,TGCGCCAGTGCGGACAGGGGTGGCTTAGAAGCTTTCTTT,CASADRGGLEAFF
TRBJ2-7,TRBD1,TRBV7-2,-,TGTGCCAGCAGCCCCCGGACAGGGGGCGTATCCTACGAGCAGTACTTC,CASSPRTGGVSYEQYF
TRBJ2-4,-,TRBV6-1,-,TGTGCCAGCAGTGTATGGGAAAACATTCAGTACTTC,CASSVWENIQYF
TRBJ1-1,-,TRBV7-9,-,TGTGCCAGCAGCTTAGTCTTAGGCAGCAACACTGAAGCTTTCTTT,CASSLVLGSNTEAFF
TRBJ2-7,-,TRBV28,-,TGTGCCAGCAGTTTATGGACCAAAGCTATAATCACTCCACTCTACGAGCAGTACTTC,CASSLWTKAIITPLYEQYF
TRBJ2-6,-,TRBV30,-,TGTGCCTGCACAAGTACTGGGGCCAACGTCCTGACTTTC,CACTSTGANVLTF